The rows below give T cell receptor beta chains drawn from one sample of a study of T cells in Graves' hyperthyroidism and ophthalmopathy. TCRdb reprocessed the multiplex PCR reads via MiXCR and lists one record per CDR3 protein. The table includes approximately 640,000 distinct CDR3 sequences, 40% to 55% detected once. The source material was peripheral blood or thyroid tissue (not recorded which). Receptors were obtained from an adult man with Graves' disease, either hyperthyroidism or ophthalmopathy (not recorded which). The CDR3 runs from the conserved cysteine through the conserved F or W. Clone size, where shown, is once, few, many, or a class for clones that have expanded.

size	V	J	CDR3
-	TRBV28	TRBJ2-7	CASRGQRQYF
many	TRBV24-1	TRBJ1-5	CATSEDHLNQPQHF
many	TRBV7-7	TRBJ1-4	CAEGLQGTNEKLFF
few	TRBV5-1	TRBJ1-2	CASSFQGFSNGYTF
many	TRBV10-3	TRBJ1-5	CAISGTREDQPQHF
few	TRBV11-2	-	CASSLDRPGPIRGEQYF
few	TRBV19	TRBJ1-5	CASSLRGADGNQPQHF
-	TRBV7-9	TRBJ2-7	CASSSPDRGYLYEQYF
-	TRBV7-8	TRBJ1-5	CASSQEATSEYSNQPQHF
-	TRBV2	TRBJ2-7	CASLKEAHSYEQYF
many	TRBV6-5	TRBJ2-5	CASSYSVSETQYF
many	TRBV7-9	TRBJ1-2	CASSGRHGHTF
-	TRBV29-1	TRBJ1-6	CSGGGTNSPLHF
-	TRBV6-5	TRBJ2-5	CASRRTHGLGETQYF
many	TRBV7-2	TRBJ1-2	CASSLQGGVNYGYTF
-	TRBV24-1	TRBJ2-5	CATSGASGGETQYF
-	TRBV7-9	TRBJ2-7	CASSLGALGGGPGEQYF
few	TRBV20-1	TRBJ2-2	CSAAEGRSTGELFF
-	TRBV12-3/TRBV12-4	TRBJ1-1	CASCRRAHQNTEAFF
once	TRBV6-4	TRBJ1-1	CASSRLIPGQGAWTEAFF
many	TRBV5-1	TRBJ1-2	CASSFGQGDYGYTF
-	TRBV2	TRBJ2-7	CASSETTAYEQCF
-	TRBV12-3/TRBV12-4	TRBJ1-2	CASSFRGENYGHTF
-	TRBV19	TRBJ1-1	CASSSQIDTEAFF